Listed below are T cell receptor beta chains from one sample, sequenced in a study of OX40 agonist ivuxolimab in advanced cancers. The protocol was immunoSEQ multiplex PCR, while the TCRdb copy is restricted to in-frame clones and leaves out a portion. The sample contains tens of thousands of clones, around 86% of which appear only once. The sequenced sample was CD4+ or CD8+ T cells sorted from blood, obtained in a trial of the OX40 agonist ivuxolimab. These receptors were collected from an adult with an advanced solid tumor such as melanoma, head and neck, liver or kidney cancer. Each CDR3 is given with its conserved first and last residue. D genes are given only for firm matches. Clone size is given for some rows only: seen once, a few or many times, or a class if the clone is expanded.

>.|12|TRBV10-2|TRBJ1-2|.
CASSVGGYGYTF
TGCGCCAGCAGTGTAGGGGGCTATGGCTACACCTTC
>.|15|TRBV2|TRBJ2-6|once
CASSDGVPGANVLTF
TGTGCCAGCAGTGATGGGGTACCTGGGGCCAACGTCCTGACTTTC
>TRBD1|14|TRBV6-5|TRBJ2-3|.
CASSRGQGFDTQYF
TGTGCCAGCAGCCGGGGACAGGGGTTTGATACGCAGTATTTT
>.|14|TRBV9|TRBJ2-5|.
CASSPWTEWETQYF
TGTGCCAGCAGCCCGTGGACTGAGTGGGAGACCCAGTACTTC
>.|14|TRBV28|TRBJ1-2|.
CASSLIWTDYGYTF
TGTGCCAGCAGTTTAATTTGGACGGATTATGGCTACACCTTC
>.|18|TRBV6-1|TRBJ2-7|.
CASSEAVAADSFAYEQYF
TGTGCCAGCAGTGAAGCGGTGGCAGCCGATTCTTTTGCCTACGAGCAGTACTTC
>TRBD1|12|TRBV11-2|TRBJ1-4|.
CASSKDRLARFF
TGTGCCAGCAGCAAGGACAGGCTAGCCCGGTTTTTT
>TRBD1|15|TRBV4-3|TRBJ2-2|.
CASSQDWQGAGELFF
TGCGCCAGCAGCCAAGACTGGCAGGGGGCCGGGGAGCTGTTTTTT
>.|16|TRBV5-1|TRBJ2-3|.
CASSWDRSEGTDTQYF
TGCGCCAGCAGCTGGGACCGTAGCGAAGGCACAGATACGCAGTATTTT
>TRBD1|18|TRBV28|TRBJ1-1|.
CASSLAPGGTGPNTEAFF
TGTGCCAGCAGTTTAGCTCCCGGCGGGACAGGTCCTAACACTGAAGCTTTCTTT
>.|15|TRBV19|TRBJ2-1|.
CASSMARDSYNEQFF
TGTGCCAGTAGTATGGCGAGGGACTCCTACAATGAGCAGTTCTTC
>.|14|TRBV5-1|TRBJ2-1|.
CASSFFPGDNEQFF
TGCGCCAGCAGCTTCTTTCCGGGGGACAATGAGCAGTTCTTC
>.|14|TRBV9|TRBJ1-4|.
CASSPQGGLEKLFF
TGTGCCAGCAGCCCCCAAGGGGGTTTAGAAAAACTGTTTTTT
>TRBD1|13|TRBV12-5|TRBJ1-1|.
CASGFGQGTEAFF
TGTGCTAGTGGTTTTGGACAGGGCACTGAAGCTTTCTTT
>.|15|TRBV5-4|TRBJ1-2|.
CASSPEGGTPYGYTF
TGTGCCAGCAGCCCGGAGGGGGGAACTCCCTATGGCTACACCTTC
>.|15|TRBV6-5|TRBJ1-1|.
CASSYSEGWNTEAFF
TGTGCCAGCAGTTACTCAGAGGGTTGGAACACTGAAGCTTTCTTT
>TRBD1|15|TRBV29-1|TRBJ2-5|once
CSVEAWDRGRETQYF
TGCAGCGTTGAAGCGTGGGACAGGGGGCGAGAGACCCAGTACTTC
>.|12|TRBV29-1|TRBJ2-7|.
CSAGPVPYEQYF
TGCAGCGCCGGCCCTGTCCCCTACGAGCAGTACTTC
>.|15|TRBV12-5|TRBJ1-2|.
CASGFEAGQVDGYTF
TGTGCTAGTGGTTTCGAGGCAGGGCAGGTTGATGGCTACACCTTC
>TRBD1|14|TRBV27|TRBJ2-1|.
CASSLSTGGNEQFF
TGTGCCAGCAGTTTATCGACAGGGGGGAATGAGCAGTTCTTC
>.|14|TRBV7-6|TRBJ2-3|.
CASSLGDNADTQYF
TGTGCCAGCAGCTTAGGGGACAACGCAGATACGCAGTATTTT
>TRBD1|14|TRBV4-3|TRBJ2-7|.
CASSQGTGGGLKYF
TGCGCCAGCAGCCAAGGGACAGGGGGCGGGTTGAAGTACTTC
>TRBD1|15|TRBV19|TRBJ2-1|.
CASSIMDRGHNEQFF
TGTGCCAGTAGTATAATGGACAGGGGGCACAATGAGCAGTTCTTC
>TRBD2|17|TRBV7-6|TRBJ2-1|.
CASSFGTSGDTYNEQFF
TGTGCCAGCAGCTTCGGTACTAGCGGAGACACCTACAATGAGCAGTTCTTC
>TRBD1|14|TRBV6-5|TRBJ1-2|.
CASSYLTGVDGYTF
TGTGCCAGCAGTTACCTCACAGGGGTCGATGGCTACACCTTC
>.|12|TRBV7-9|TRBJ2-3|.
CASSLMGDTQYF
TGTGCCAGCAGCTTGATGGGCGATACGCAGTATTTT
>.|16|TRBV2|TRBJ2-3|.
CASSERGGESTDTQYF
TGTGCCAGCAGTGAACGCGGCGGGGAAAGCACAGATACGCAGTATTTT
>.|12|TRBV7-9|TRBJ2-1|.
CASSLGGGEQFF
TGTGCCAGCAGCCTAGGGGGAGGTGAGCAGTTCTTC
>.|13|TRBV11-2|TRBJ1-2|.
CASSPGEHYGYTF
TGTGCCAGCAGCCCGGGGGAACACTATGGCTACACCTTC
>.|14|TRBV6-6|TRBJ1-1|.
CASRKGGLNTEAFF
TGTGCCAGCAGAAAGGGCGGGCTTAACACTGAAGCTTTCTTT
>TRBD2|15|TRBV6-6|TRBJ2-1|.
CASSSLAGGYNEQFF
TGTGCCAGCAGTTCCTTAGCGGGGGGGTACAATGAGCAGTTCTTC